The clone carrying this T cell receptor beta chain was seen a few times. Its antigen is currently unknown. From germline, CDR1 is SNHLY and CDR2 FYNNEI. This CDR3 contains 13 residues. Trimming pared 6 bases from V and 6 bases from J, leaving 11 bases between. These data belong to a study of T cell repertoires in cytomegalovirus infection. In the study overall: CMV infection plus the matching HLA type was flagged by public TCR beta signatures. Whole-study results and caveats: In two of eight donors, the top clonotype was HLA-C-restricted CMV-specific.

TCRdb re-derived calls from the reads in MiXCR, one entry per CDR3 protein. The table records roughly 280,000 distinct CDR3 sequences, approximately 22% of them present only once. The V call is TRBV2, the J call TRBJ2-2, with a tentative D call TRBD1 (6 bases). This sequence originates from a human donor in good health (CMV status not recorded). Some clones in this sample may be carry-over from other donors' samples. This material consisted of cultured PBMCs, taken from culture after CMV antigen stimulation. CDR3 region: CASSIQGPGELFF. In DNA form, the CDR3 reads TGTGCCAGCAGCATACAGGGTCCCGGGGAGCTGTTTTTT.